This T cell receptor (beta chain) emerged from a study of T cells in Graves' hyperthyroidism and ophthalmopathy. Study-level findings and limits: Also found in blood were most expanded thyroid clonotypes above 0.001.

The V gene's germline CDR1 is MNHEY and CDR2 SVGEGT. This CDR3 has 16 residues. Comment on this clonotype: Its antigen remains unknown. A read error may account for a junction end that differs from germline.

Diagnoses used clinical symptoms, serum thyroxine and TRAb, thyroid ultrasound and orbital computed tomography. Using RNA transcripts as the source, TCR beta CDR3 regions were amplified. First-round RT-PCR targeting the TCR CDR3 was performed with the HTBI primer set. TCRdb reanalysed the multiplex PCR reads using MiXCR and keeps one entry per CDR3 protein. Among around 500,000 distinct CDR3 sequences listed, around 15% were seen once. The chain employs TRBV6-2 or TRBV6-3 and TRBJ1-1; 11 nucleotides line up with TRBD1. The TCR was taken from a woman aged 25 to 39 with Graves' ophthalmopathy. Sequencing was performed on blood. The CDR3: CANSHSGQGAGTEAFF. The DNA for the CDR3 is TGTGCCAACAGTCACTCCGGACAGGGGGCGGGTACTGAAGCTTTCTTT.